This T cell receptor (beta chain) was captured by sequencing in a study of shared clonotypes between healthy human individuals. Study summary: For every donor, three CD4 naive, three CD4 memory, two CD8 naive and one CD8 memory plates were used.

The CDR3 is made up of 15 amino acids. The ends were cut back, 4 bases at V and 3 bases at J, with 10 bases in the middle. Germline V gene sequence: CDR1 MNHNS, CDR2 SASEGT. Points on this clone: Antigen unknown.

Within Nashville, Tennessee resided all donors, each a Caucasian adult. Deep was the level at which the assay was run. Profiled with immunoSEQ multiplex PCR; TCRdb holds only in-frame clones, not every one. Altogether 980,000 or so clones are present, 70% to 85% being singletons, with the ten largest covering about 1.5%. General study points: Memory subsets had estimated richness that was generally smaller than that of naive subsets.

The clonotype was recovered from a man aged 18 to 35 in good health. J is TRBJ1-6 and V is TRBV6-1, with D perhaps TRBD1 (5 bases). The source material was memory CD4+ T cells sorted from blood. As to subset: CD45RA-negative fraction. Written as DNA, the CDR3 is TGTGCCAGCAGTGCAATAGACAGCTATAATTCACCCCTCCACTTT. Amino acid sequence: CASSAIDSYNSPLHF.